This T cell receptor (beta chain) was sequenced in a study of blood T cell repertoires in COVID-19. The CDR3 has 13 amino acids. Germline V lookup: CDR1 SGHDT, CDR2 YYEEEE. The ends were cut back, 1 base at V and 2 bases at J, with 6 bases in the middle. The method was immunoSEQ multiplex PCR; TCRdb's version includes in-frame clones alone and lacks a portion of them. The sample shows approximately 190,000 clones, over 80% of them seen only once. This clone turned up a few times. The receptor was isolated from a woman aged 25 to 39 who had been exposed to COVID-19. Specimen: PBMCs or T cells enriched from blood (not recorded which). V is TRBV5-6 and J is TRBJ1-2; D gene unclear. CDR3 DNA sequence: TGTGCCAGCAGCTTGTTACAAAACTATGGCTACACCTTC. Amino acid sequence: CASSLLQNYGYTF.